These 30 T cell receptor beta chains originate from one sample sequenced in a study of T cells in Graves' hyperthyroidism and ophthalmopathy. Researchers amplified the TCR beta CDR3 regions from RNA transcripts. The HTBI set primed first-round TCR CDR3 RT-PCR. TCRdb ran MiXCR on the multiplex PCR reads and lists one entry per CDR3 protein. The table records approximately 250,000 distinct CDR3 sequences, about 24% of them present only once. The material sequenced was blood. These receptors originate from a woman aged 40 to 50 with Graves' ophthalmopathy.

The rearrangement joins TRBV27 to TRBJ1-1; D remains unclear. Germline CDR1 MNHEY, CDR2 SMNVEV (reference sequence). Trimming took 3 bases from V and 2 from J, leaving 10 bases between them. The CDR3 consists of 14 residues. The CDR3 DNA sequence: TGTGCCAGCAGTTTTTCGAACACAAACACTGAAGCTTTCTTT. It encodes CASSFSNTNTEAFF.

The sample holds many counts of this clonotype. The chain recombines TRBV9 with TRBJ1-2; D is unclear. Germline values: CDR1 SGDLS, CDR2 YYNGEE. V dropped 0 bases and J dropped 8 bases, with 14 bases sitting between them. The CDR3 covers 14 residues. The CDR3 sequence: CASSVDNGGSGYTF. In DNA form, the CDR3 reads TGTGCCAGCAGCGTAGATAACGGAGGGTCCGGCTACACCTTC.

The rearrangement links TRBV29-1 to TRBJ2-5; 7 positions agree with TRBD1. Trimming removed 0 bases from V and 5 bases from J; junction bases left unmatched: 6. The CDR3 runs to 14 residues. Germline lookup yields CDR1 SQVTM and CDR2 ANQGSEA. In nucleotides, the CDR3 is TGCAGCGTTGAAGAGGACAGGTACGGGGAGACCCAGTACTTC. Translating gives CSVEEDRYGETQYF.

This clonotype was picked up many times. V and J are TRBV3-1 and TRBJ2-7; 7 bases are shared with TRBD2. The germline CDR1 and CDR2 sequences are LGHDT and YNNKEL (reference sequence). The CDR3 has 13 amino acids. V lost 2 bases, J lost 11 bases, and 9 bases stayed unmatched. CDR3 coding DNA: TGTGCCAGCAGCCAAAAGCGGGGCAGTAGAGAGTACTTC. Translating gives CASSQKRGSREYF.

This clonotype was seen many times. The gene calls are TRBV20-1 and TRBJ2-7, with 7 nucleotides matching TRBD1. This CDR3 spans 14 amino acids. The J segment lost 2 bases and the V segment lost 4 bases, leaving 8 bases of the junction unmatched. Germline CDR1 and CDR2: DFQATT and SNEGSKA (reference sequence). DNA of the CDR3: TGCAGTGCTAAGTACGCAGGGGGAACCTACGAGCAGTACTTC. Protein product: CSAKYAGGTYEQYF.

The table lists this clonotype with many counts. The CDR3 DNA is TGTGCCAGCAGTTACCACGGGGGTACCGGGGAGCTGTTTTTT. Protein sequence: CASSYHGGTGELFF. V gene TRBV6-5 combines with J gene TRBJ2-2; maybe TRBD2 (6 bases). The CDR3 spans 14 residues. Trimming cost V 2 bases and J 5 bases, with 9 bases left between them. Germline CDR1 MNHEY, CDR2 SVGAGI.

The CDR3 reads CASSLAQGVQPQHF. In DNA, the CDR3 is TGTGCCAGCAGCTTAGCACAGGGAGTGCAGCCCCAGCATTTT. The chain recombines TRBV7-8 with TRBJ1-5, with D possibly being TRBD1 (6 bases). V was shortened by 0 bases and J by 7 bases, with 10 bases between the two germline ends. The germline gives CDR1 SGHVS, CDR2 FQNEAQ. The CDR3 runs 14 residues.

This clonotype was seen repeatedly, ten times or more. The chain combines TRBV6-2 or TRBV6-3 with TRBJ2-5; 11 nucleotides match TRBD2. Germline V gene sequence: CDR1 MNHEY, CDR2 SVGEGT. V shed 3 bases and J 4 bases; nucleotides not matched to a gene: 4. The CDR3 is 15 amino acids. The CDR3 spells CASSYRLAGGETQYF. The CDR3 nucleotides read TGTGCCAGCAGTTATCGTCTAGCGGGAGGAGAGACCCAGTACTTC.

In its sample, this clonotype was seen many times. The chain has TRBV28 and TRBJ2-7, with D perhaps assigned TRBD1 or TRBD2 (6 bases each). This CDR3 comprises 16 residues. The V gene lost 7 bases and the J gene lost 6 bases, with 25 bases spanning the gap. Germline CDR1 is MDHEN and CDR2 is SYDVKM. The CDR3 coding sequence is TGTGCCAGCACCCTAGGGGAACAGGGAGGTCTGGGCGAGCAGTACTTC. This gives the protein CASTLGEQGGLGEQYF. The variable domain in full, with the rest retrieved from reference TRBV28 and TRBJ2-7, is DVKVTQSSRYLVKRTGEKVFLECVQDMDHENMFWYRQDPGLGLRLIYFSYDVKMKEKGDIPEGYSVSREKKERFSLILESASTNQTSMYLCASTLGEQGGLGEQYFGPGTRLTVT.

There are a few counts of this clonotype. The chain carries TRBV6-1 and TRBJ1-5; D ambiguous. CDR1 is MNHNS and CDR2 is SASEGT in the germline V gene. Trimming left V 3 bases short and J 2 bases short, with 14 bases between. The CDR3 runs to 16 residues. CDR3 sequence: CASSESIGIGNQPQHF. The CDR3 DNA is TGTGCCAGCAGTGAGAGTATAGGAATAGGCAATCAGCCCCAGCATTTT.

This clonotype has at least ten counts. This sequence joins TRBV6-5 and TRBJ1-5; D gene ambiguous. The CDR3 spans 12 residues. Looked up from germline, CDR1 is MNHEY and CDR2 is SVGAGI. V dropped 7 bases and J dropped 4 bases, with 8 bases sitting between them. The DNA for the CDR3 is TGTGCCAGCAACGGCTATAATCAGCCCCAGCATTTT. Protein product: CASNGYNQPQHF.

This clonotype was detected ten times or more. The gene calls are TRBV28 and TRBJ1-2; D is unresolved. CDR3 length equals 12 residues. Trimming took off 3 bases at V and 2 bases at J, with 4 bases between the two ends. Germline CDR1 and CDR2: MDHEN and SYDVKM. The CDR3 DNA follows: TGTGCCAGCAGTTTTGGCAACTATGGCTACACCTTC. Its protein product is CASSFGNYGYTF.

At least ten counts were recorded for this clonotype. The rearrangement links TRBV20-1 to TRBJ1-2, with no clear D. V lost 5 bases, J lost 5 bases, and 15 bases lay in between. The CDR3 loop spans 13 amino acids. Germline V CDR1 and CDR2: DFQATT, SNEGSKA (reference sequence). CDR3 protein: CSADSWTEYGYTF. CDR3 coding DNA: TGCAGTGCTGACTCCTGGACGGAGTATGGCTACACCTTC.

Ten or more counts support this clonotype. The V gene is TRBV28, the J gene TRBJ2-2, with TRBD1 identical over 8 bases. The CDR3 has 17 amino acids. The ends lost 7 bases at V and 1 base at J; junction bases unmatched: 11. CDR1 and CDR2 from the germline V gene are MDHEN and SYDVKM. The chain's CDR3 is CASTRAVGTGNTGELFF. CDR3 DNA sequence: TGTGCCAGCACCAGGGCGGTGGGGACAGGGAACACCGGGGAGCTGTTTTTT.

This clonotype was observed at least ten times. The chain carries TRBV11-2 and TRBJ2-2, with TRBD2 matching 7 bases. Trimming took 5 bases from V and 9 from J; bases not matched to a gene: 18. The CDR3 is 17 residues long. From germline, CDR1 is SGHAT and CDR2 FQNNGV. The CDR3 reads CASSPPALGGSLRELFF. CDR3 sequence (DNA): TGTGCCAGCAGCCCCCCGGCGCTCGGCGGGAGTTTGAGGGAGCTGTTTTTT.

This clonotype was seen repeatedly, ten times or more. The rearrangement links TRBV7-8 to TRBJ1-2; D not resolved. Per germline, CDR1 SGHVS and CDR2 FQNEAQ. The CDR3 loop spans 15 amino acids. V lost 5 bases, J lost 4 bases, and 17 bases lay in between. CDR3 sequence reads: CASSGPATEFYGYTF. The CDR3 DNA reads TGTGCCAGCAGCGGACCCGCGACGGAATTCTATGGCTACACCTTC.

This clonotype was found many times. The chain combines TRBV11-2 with TRBJ2-5, with D possibly called TRBD1 or TRBD2 (6 bases each). Trimming removed 2 bases from V and 7 bases from J, with 26 bases in between. The CDR3 consists of 18 residues. Germline CDR1 SGHAT, CDR2 FQNNGV. CDR3: CASSLHPEDSRDLRTQYF. CDR3 nucleotide sequence: TGTGCCAGCAGCTTACATCCCGAGGACAGCCGGGACTTGCGGACCCAGTACTTC.

This clonotype was recorded many times. The chain links TRBV27 to TRBJ1-1; D may be TRBD1 (6 bases). In germline, CDR1 is MNHEY, CDR2 SMNVEV (reference sequence). CDR3 size: 15 residues. V was pared by 7 bases and J by 11 bases, with 26 bases between. The CDR3 DNA is TGTGCCAGCACCGGGGGGACAACTTTCCCTGGGGTGGCTTTCTTT. This encodes CASTGGTTFPGVAFF.

This clonotype appeared many times. The rearrangement links TRBV19 to TRBJ2-3; TRBD2 matches at 8 bases. CDR1 is LNHDA and CDR2 is SQIVND in the germline V gene (reference sequence). This CDR3 has 17 amino acids. The V gene end was trimmed by 5 bases and the J gene end by 0 bases; junction bases not matched to a gene: 10. CDR3 DNA sequence: TGTGCCAGTAGTCTCCAACTAGCGGTCTCTAGCACAGATACGCAGTATTTT. It yields the protein CASSLQLAVSSTDTQYF.

This clonotype was found many times. The chain joins TRBV13 to TRBJ2-2; TRBD1 aligns across 8 bases. The J segment lost 1 base and the V segment lost 6 bases, leaving 1 base of the junction unmatched. CDR1 is PRHDT and CDR2 is FYEKMQ in the germline V gene (reference sequence). The CDR3 is 14 residues long. The CDR3 is CASRTGVNTGELFF. CDR3 in DNA: TGTGCCAGCAGGACAGGGGTGAACACCGGGGAGCTGTTTTTT.

This clonotype occurred many times. The chain employs TRBV11-2 and TRBJ2-7; D perhaps matches TRBD1 (6 bases). Trimming removed 6 bases at V and 3 bases at J, with 18 bases between. CDR1 is SGHAT, CDR2 FQNNGV, per germline. This CDR3 comprises 15 residues. The CDR3 spells CASSYKTGTSYEQYF. The CDR3 DNA reads as TGTGCCAGCAGTTATAAAACAGGGACGAGCTACGAGCAGTACTTC. The whole variable domain, remainder taken from reference TRBV11-2 and TRBJ2-7, is EAGVAQSPRYKIIEKRQSVAFWCNPISGHATLYWYQQILGQGPKLLIQFQNNGVVDDSQLPKDRFSAERLKGVDSTLKIQPAKLEDSAVYLCASSYKTGTSYEQYFGPGTRLTVT.

This clonotype was seen at least ten times. The chain combines TRBV19 with TRBJ2-5; D is possibly TRBD2 (6 bases). Germline V gene sequence: CDR1 LNHDA, CDR2 SQIVND (reference sequence). The V end lost 3 bases, the J end lost 5 bases, and 10 bases lay between the germline ends. The CDR3 extends over 13 amino acids. The CDR3 region has the DNA TGTGCCAGTAGTATTATGGGGAGGGAGACCCAGTACTTC. This translates into CASSIMGRETQYF.

This clonotype was counted only a few times. The CDR3 reads CASSPLQMETEAFF. CDR3 in DNA: TGCGCCAGCAGCCCCCTACAGATGGAAACTGAAGCTTTCTTT. The rearrangement joins TRBV5-1 to TRBJ1-1; D is unresolved. Trimming shortened V by 4 bases and J by 5 bases, and 15 bases separated the two germline ends. The CDR3 length is 14 residues. Germline CDR1 reads SGHRS; CDR2 reads YFSETQ.

V is TRBV6-2 or TRBV6-3 and J is TRBJ2-6; D call uncertain. V lost 5 bases to trimming and J lost 1 base, with 9 bases between them. There are 15 residues in the CDR3. CDR1 is MNHEY and CDR2 is SVGEGT in the germline V gene. CDR3 sequence (DNA): TGTGCCAGCAGTACGTTTGGATCTGGGGCCAACGTCCTGACTTTC. Its protein product is CASSTFGSGANVLTF.

This clonotype was seen repeatedly, ten times or more. DNA of the CDR3: TGTGCCAGCAGTTTGACCGCGGGAGGGCCTAACGAGCAGTACTTC. Protein sequence: CASSLTAGGPNEQYF. The rearrangement joins TRBV28 to TRBJ2-7, with 9 bases lining up with TRBD2. V shed 3 bases and J 5 bases; nucleotides not matched to a gene: 8. Germline V gene data show CDR1 as MDHEN and CDR2 as SYDVKM. The CDR3 is 15 amino acids. Combining the CDR3 with reference TRBV28 and TRBJ2-7 gives the whole variable domain DVKVTQSSRYLVKRTGEKVFLECVQDMDHENMFWYRQDPGLGLRLIYFSYDVKMKEKGDIPEGYSVSREKKERFSLILESASTNQTSMYLCASSLTAGGPNEQYFGPGTRLTVT.

This clonotype showed up just a few times. The chain employs TRBV2 and TRBJ2-7, with a weak D call TRBD1 (6 bases). The CDR3 contains 14 residues. Trimming pared 3 bases from V and 4 bases from J, leaving 13 bases between. The germline CDR1 and CDR2 sequences are SNHLY and FYNNEI. The CDR3 region is CASSESQGPYEQYF. The DNA of the CDR3 is TGTGCCAGCAGTGAGTCTCAGGGGCCGTACGAGCAGTACTTC.

This clonotype was counted ten times or more. The chain carries TRBV2 and TRBJ1-1, with D possibly matching TRBD1 (6 bases). Germline V gives CDR1 SNHLY, CDR2 FYNNEI. V shed 0 bases and J shed 8 bases, with 19 bases lying between them. The CDR3 has 16 amino acids. This CDR3 reads CASSEAPKQGGTEAFF. The CDR3 nucleotides are TGTGCCAGCAGTGAAGCGCCTAAACAGGGAGGCACCGAAGCTTTCTTT.

This clonotype was detected ten times or more. The rearrangement links TRBV30 to TRBJ1-1; TRBD1 matches at 8 bases. Trimming removed 8 bases from V and 5 bases from J; junction bases left unmatched: 10. Germline V gene lookup returns CDR1 GTSNPN and CDR2 SVGIG (reference sequence). This CDR3 is 13 amino acids long. The CDR3 DNA sequence: TGTGCCCTAACAACAGGGGGTCGGACTGAAGCTTTCTTT. It encodes CALTTGGRTEAFF.

This clonotype was found a few times. CDR3 in DNA: TGTGCCAGCAGCCAAGCTAGCGGGAGGGCTTCCTACGAGCAGTACTTC. The encoded protein is CASSQASGRASYEQYF. The chain recombines TRBV4-2 with TRBJ2-7; TRBD2 agrees at 12 bases. Germline V gives CDR1 LGHNA, CDR2 YNFKEQ. The length of the CDR3 is 16 residues. Trimming took 1 base from V and 1 from J; bases not matched to a gene: 2.

This clonotype showed up many times. V gene TRBV2 combines with J gene TRBJ2-7, with D tentatively TRBD1 (5 bases). The V and J ends lost 3 bases and 7 bases respectively, with 13 bases between them. Germline V gene sequence: CDR1 SNHLY, CDR2 FYNNEI. The CDR3 loop spans 13 amino acids. CDR3 protein: CASSEFGQGEQYF. The CDR3, as DNA: TGTGCCAGCAGTGAGTTCGGGCAGGGTGAGCAGTACTTC.